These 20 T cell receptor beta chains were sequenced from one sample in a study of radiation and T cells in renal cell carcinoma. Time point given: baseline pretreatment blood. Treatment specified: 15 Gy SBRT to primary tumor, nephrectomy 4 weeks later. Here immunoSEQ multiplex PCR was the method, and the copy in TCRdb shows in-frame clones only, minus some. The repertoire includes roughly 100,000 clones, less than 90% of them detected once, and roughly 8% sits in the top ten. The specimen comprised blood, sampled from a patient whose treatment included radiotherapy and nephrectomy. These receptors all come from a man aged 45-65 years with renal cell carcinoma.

CDR3 bases: TGTGCCAGCAGCTGGGACAGGCAAGAGACCCAGTACTTC. It yields the protein CASSWDRQETQYF. J is TRBJ2-5 and V is TRBV5-4, with 8 bases identical to TRBD1. From germline, CDR1 is SGHNT and CDR2 YYREEE (reference sequence). CDR3 length: 13 residues. The V and J ends lost 3 bases and 2 bases, in that order; junction bases with no gene match: 0.

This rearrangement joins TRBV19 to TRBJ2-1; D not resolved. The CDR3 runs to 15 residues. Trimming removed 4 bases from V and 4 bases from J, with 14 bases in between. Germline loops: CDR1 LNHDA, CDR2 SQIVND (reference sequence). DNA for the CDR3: TGTGCCAGTAGTAGTGGATCACGCGAATACAATGAGCAGTTCTTC. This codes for CASSSGSREYNEQFF.

CDR3 sequence (DNA): TGTGCCAGCAGAAATTGGGCCCTGAACACTGAAGCTTTCTTT. It yields the protein CASRNWALNTEAFF. V is TRBV28 and J is TRBJ1-1; D remains ambiguous. Trimming removed 6 bases from V and 0 bases from J, with 11 bases in between. The CDR3 is made up of 14 amino acids. Germline assignment: CDR1 MDHEN and CDR2 SYDVKM.

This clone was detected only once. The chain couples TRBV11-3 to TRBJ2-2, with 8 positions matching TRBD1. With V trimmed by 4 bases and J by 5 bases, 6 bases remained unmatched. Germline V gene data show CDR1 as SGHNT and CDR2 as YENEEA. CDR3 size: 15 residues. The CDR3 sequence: CASSSGQGRTGELFF. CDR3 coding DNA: TGTGCCAGCAGCTCCGGACAGGGTCGAACCGGGGAGCTGTTTTTT.

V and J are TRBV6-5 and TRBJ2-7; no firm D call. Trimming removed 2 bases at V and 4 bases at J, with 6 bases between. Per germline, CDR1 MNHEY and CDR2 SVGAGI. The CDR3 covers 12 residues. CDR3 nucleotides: TGTGCCAGCAGTTACAACGAATACGAGCAGTACTTC. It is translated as CASSYNEYEQYF.

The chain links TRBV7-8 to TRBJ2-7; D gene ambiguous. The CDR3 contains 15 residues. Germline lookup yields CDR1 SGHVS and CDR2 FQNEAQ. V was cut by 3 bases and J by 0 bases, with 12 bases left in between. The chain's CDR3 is CASSLPNLGSYEQYF. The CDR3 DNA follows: TGTGCCAGCAGCTTGCCGAATTTGGGCTCCTACGAGCAGTACTTC.

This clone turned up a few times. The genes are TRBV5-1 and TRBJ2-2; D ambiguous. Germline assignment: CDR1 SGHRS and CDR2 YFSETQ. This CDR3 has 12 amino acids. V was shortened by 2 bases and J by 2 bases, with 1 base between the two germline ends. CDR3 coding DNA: TGCGCCAGCAGCTTTAACACCGGGGAGCTGTTTTTT. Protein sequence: CASSFNTGELFF. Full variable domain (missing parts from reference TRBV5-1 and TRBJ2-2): KAGVTQTPRYLIKTRGQQVTLSCSPISGHRSVSWYQQTPGQGLQFLFEYFSETQRNKGNFPGRFSGRQFSNSRSEMNVSTLELGDSALYLCASSFNTGELFFGEGSRLTVL.

This chain's CDR3 is CASTDSGTLQETQYF. The CDR3 region has the DNA TGCGCCAGTACTGATTCGGGGACTCTCCAAGAGACCCAGTACTTC. The chain is built from TRBV5-1 and TRBJ2-5; TRBD2 is a possible D gene (6 bases). CDR1 and CDR2 from the germline V gene are SGHRS and YFSETQ. V lost 8 bases and J 1 base, leaving 18 bases between the germline ends. There are 15 residues in the CDR3.

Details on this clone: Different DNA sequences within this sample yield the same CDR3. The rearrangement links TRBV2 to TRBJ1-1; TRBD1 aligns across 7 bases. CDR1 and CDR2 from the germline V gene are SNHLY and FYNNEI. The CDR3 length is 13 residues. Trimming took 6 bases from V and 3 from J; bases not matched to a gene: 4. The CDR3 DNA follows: TGTGCCAGCAGCCTCACAGGGGACACTGAAGCTTTCTTT. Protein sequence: CASSLTGDTEAFF.

CDR3 sequence (DNA): TGTGCCAGCAGCGTAGGGCGGCCCCAAGAGACCCAGTACTTC. This sequence encodes CASSVGRPQETQYF. J is TRBJ2-5 and V is TRBV9; D not certain. Germline CDR1 is SGDLS and CDR2 is YYNGEE. This CDR3 comprises 14 residues. The V gene lost 0 bases and the J gene lost 1 base, with 7 bases spanning the gap.

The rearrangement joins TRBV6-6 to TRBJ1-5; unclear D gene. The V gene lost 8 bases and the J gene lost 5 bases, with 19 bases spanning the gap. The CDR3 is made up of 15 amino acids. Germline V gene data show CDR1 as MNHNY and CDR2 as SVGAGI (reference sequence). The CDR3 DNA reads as TGTGCCAGCTATCCAACGGGGAACCCTGATCAGCCCCAGCATTTT. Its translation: CASYPTGNPDQPQHF.

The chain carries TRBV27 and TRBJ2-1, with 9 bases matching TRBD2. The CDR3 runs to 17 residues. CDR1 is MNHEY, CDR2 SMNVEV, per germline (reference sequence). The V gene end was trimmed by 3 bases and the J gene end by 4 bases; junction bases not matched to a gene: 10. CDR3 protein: CASSFDPRGGRYNEQFF. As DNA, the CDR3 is TGTGCCAGCAGTTTCGACCCGCGGGGGGGCCGTTACAATGAGCAGTTCTTC.

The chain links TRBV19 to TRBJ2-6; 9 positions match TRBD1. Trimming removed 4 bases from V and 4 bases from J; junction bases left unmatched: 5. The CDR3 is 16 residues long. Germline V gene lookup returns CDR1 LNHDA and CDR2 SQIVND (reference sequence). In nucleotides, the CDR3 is TGTGCCAGTAGTACCCTACAGGGGGCCGGGGCCAACGTCCTGACTTTC. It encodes CASSTLQGAGANVLTF.

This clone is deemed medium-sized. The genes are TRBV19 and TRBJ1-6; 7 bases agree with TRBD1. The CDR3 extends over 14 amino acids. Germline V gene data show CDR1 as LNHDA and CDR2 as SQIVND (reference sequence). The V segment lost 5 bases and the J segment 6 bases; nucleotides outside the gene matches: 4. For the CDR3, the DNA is TGTGCCAGTAGTCGTTGGGACAGTAATTCACCCCTCCACTTT. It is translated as CASSRWDSNSPLHF.

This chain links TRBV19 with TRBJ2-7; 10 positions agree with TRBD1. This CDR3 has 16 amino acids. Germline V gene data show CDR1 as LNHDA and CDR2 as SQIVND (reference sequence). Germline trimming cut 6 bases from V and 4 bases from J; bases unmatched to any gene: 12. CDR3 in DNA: TGTGCCAGTAGGAAATCCGACCGGGACAGGGGATACGAGCAGTACTTC. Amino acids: CASRKSDRDRGYEQYF.

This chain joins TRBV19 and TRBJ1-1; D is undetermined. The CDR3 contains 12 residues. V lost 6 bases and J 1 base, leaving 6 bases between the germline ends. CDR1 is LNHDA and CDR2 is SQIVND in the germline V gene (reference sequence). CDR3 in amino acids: CASRYKNTEAFF. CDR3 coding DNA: TGTGCCAGTAGGTACAAGAACACTGAAGCTTTCTTT.

In nucleotides, the CDR3 is TGCGCCAGCAGCCCGGGACAGGATAACTATGGCTACACCTTC. Translated: CASSPGQDNYGYTF. V gene TRBV5-1 combines with J gene TRBJ1-2, with 8 bases that match TRBD1. CDR3 length equals 14 residues. The V segment lost 4 bases and the J segment 1 base; nucleotides outside the gene matches: 3. Germline CDR1 SGHRS, CDR2 YFSETQ.

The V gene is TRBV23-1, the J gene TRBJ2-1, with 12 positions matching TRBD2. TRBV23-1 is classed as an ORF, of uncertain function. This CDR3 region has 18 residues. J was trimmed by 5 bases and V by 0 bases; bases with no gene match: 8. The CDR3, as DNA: TGCGCCAGCAGTCAATCTTGTCTAGCGGGAGGGGAAAACAATGAGCAGTTCTTC. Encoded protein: CASSQSCLAGGENNEQFF.

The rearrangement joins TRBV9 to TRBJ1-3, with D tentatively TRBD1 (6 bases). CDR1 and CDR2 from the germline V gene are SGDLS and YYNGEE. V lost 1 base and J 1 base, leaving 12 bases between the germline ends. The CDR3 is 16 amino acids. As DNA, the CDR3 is TGTGCCAGCAGCGTAAGGGGGGACTGGTCTGGAAACACCATATATTTT. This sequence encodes CASSVRGDWSGNTIYF.

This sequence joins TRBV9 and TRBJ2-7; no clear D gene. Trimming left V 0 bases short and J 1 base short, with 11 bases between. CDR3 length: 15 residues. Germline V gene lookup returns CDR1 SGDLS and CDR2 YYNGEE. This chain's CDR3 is CASSVVASPSYEQYF. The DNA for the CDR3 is TGTGCCAGCAGCGTAGTAGCCTCACCTTCCTACGAGCAGTACTTC.